What follows describes a single T cell receptor (beta chain). Its target antigen remains unknown. Base qualities are not at hand, and no much larger clone is one base apart. At the junction V is shortened by 3 bases and J by 4 bases, with 13 bases in between. CDR3 length: 15 amino acids, cysteine to phenylalanine. Of the read, only the CDR3 DNA is kept; its 45 bases are in frame from base 1. The germline V gene (reference sequence) provides CDR1 LNHDA and CDR2 SQIVND. Each collaborating institution followed its own protocols to collect whole blood in K2EDTA tubes. For TCRbeta analysis, collaborators shipped samples in one of three forms: frozen whole blood, isolated PBMCs, or DNA extracted from either of those sample types. This specimen belongs to a study of blood T cell repertoires in COVID-19 (dated by TCRdb to 2018 to 2021). For the study in its entirety: Collaborator samples came from the United States, Italy and Spain and covered acute and convalescent phases of COVID-19. The prospective study material was composed of cDNA or gDNA derived from T cells, B-cell-depleted T cells, or PBMCs. Subjects who had been exposed to COVID-19, were actively infected with it, or had recovered from it provided the deeply sampled blood TCRbeta repertoires that made up the dataset. The repertoires were released in a freely available public database intended as a resource for research on the immune response to SARS-CoV-2. Samples came from the ongoing ImmuneRACE study (first 160 participants) plus 1,254 subjects from 6 global collaborators. The sample metadata nearly always contained a de-identified subject ID, COVID-19 status, age in years and sex. Where available, HLA class I and class II types were taken from metadata supplied by the sample provider and were not determined by assay-based typing. The research as a whole found: The quantity of clinical and demographic metadata differed by source and by participant and was supplied without curation.

TCRbeta CDR3 regions were amplified from genomic DNA by means of the immunoSEQ Assay, a bias-controlled multiplex PCR. For the original study's pipeline: The number of nucleated cells in each sample was estimated from the amplification of reference gene primers within the assay. To quantify the absolute abundance of each unique TCRbeta CDR3 rearrangement, sequence reads were collapsed and filtered. For each sample, productive Simpson clonality was calculated by taking the square root of Simpson's diversity index across productive rearrangements. TCRdb stores this immuneACCESS table with in-frame sequences only. Part of the clones is absent; in the studies checked, under half of the shortfall reflects unresolved V genes, and no reason is known for the rest. The DNA was the basis for D and trimming; V, J and clone size are from that table. Across this sample there are over 200,000 clones, with about four fifths seen only once. Clones ranked in the top ten supply about 2.5% of the sample.

The clonotype comes from a woman aged 40 to 55 with active or convalescent COVID-19. The sequenced material came from peripheral blood. This receptor chain uses TRBV19 and TRBJ1-5; the D gene identity is not certain. CDR3 loop: CASSIRVRGNQPQHF. Read as DNA, the sequence is TGTGCCAGTAGTATCCGGGTCCGGGGAAATCAGCCCCAGCATTTT.